This T cell receptor beta chain is from a study of memory CD4+ T cells and cytomegalovirus serostatus. As for the study in general: Of the healthy Belgian adults, 9 or 10 were CMV seropositive and more than 20 seronegative.

TCRdb keeps only in-frame clones here, not all; method: immunoSEQ multiplex PCR. Among 40,000 to 50,000 clones listed, roughly four fifths were seen once. The CDR3 totals 18 residues. The sort gate was single viable CD3+CD4+CD8-CD45RO+ cells for memory CD4+ T cells. This chain connects TRBV21-1 to TRBJ2-7; TRBD1, as called in the table, went unchecked against the DNA. TRBV21-1 is termed a pseudogene. This TCR derives from an adult in good health and CMV-seropositive. Sequenced sample: memory CD4+ T cells from blood. The CDR3 nucleotides are TGTGCCAGCAGCAAAGCGTCAGCCCGGGACAGGGCTCGCTACGAGCAGTACTTC. Translation gives CASSKASARDRARYEQYF.